This T cell receptor beta chain was identified during a study of CD8 T cells in Susac syndrome (dated by TCRdb to between 2018 and 2020). With regard to the full study: The study used repertoire sequencing to test whether antigen drove CD8+ T cell activation and differentiation in Susac syndrome. The paper as a whole reports these results and caveats: The TCR sequencing and HLA analysis was acknowledged to have included a relatively small number of individuals.

V and J are trimmed by 5 bases and 4 bases, and the gene matches miss 10 bases of the junction. The CDR3 numbers 16 residues from cysteine through phenylalanine. The kept DNA is CDR3 alone, 48 bases in frame from the first base. The germline V gene yields SNHLY for CDR1 and FYNNEI for CDR2. RNA was extracted using the RNeasy kit, and roughly 0.45 to 1 microgram was reverse transcribed with random hexamers. TCR beta CDR3 regions were amplified with the immunoSEQ multiplex PCR assay covering 54 Vbeta and 13 Jbeta segments. PCR amplification bias was corrected using a synthetic template baseline for primer optimization and computational correction. The authors' pipeline ran thus. Reads were annotated to V, D and J genes according to IMGT and were analyzed with immunoSEQ Analyzer, with only productive sequences retained. Clonality was calculated as one minus the Shannon entropy normalized by log2 of the number of productive unique sequences. For each patient and control, public and private clones were evaluated within the 100 most prevalent clones. Susac-specific clones were defined as absent from healthy and MS cohorts, around 980 published viral clones and other ImmuneACCESS disease sequences. TCRdb redid the processing of the public reads, applying fastp at Q25 and MiXCR, and retained in-frame beta chains. A single entry per CDR3 protein holds the most common genes and DNA from its merged rows. V and J calls and clone size were set by TCRdb, not the authors. The table for this sample lists roughly 150,000 distinct CDR3 sequences; 92% of them were counted only once. Jointly, the top ten make up approximately 0.082% of the sample.

Of note for this clonotype: The specificity of this receptor is unknown. Base qualities were left out, and no much larger clone turns up one base away.

High-throughput TCR beta sequencing profiled peripheral blood CD8+ and CD4+ T cells from healthy donors, Susac syndrome patients and multiple sclerosis patients. The healthy donors served as controls matched for age and sex. Bulk CD8+ and CD4+ T cells were purified by magnetic negative isolation, whereas CD8+ TEMRA cells were enriched by FACS. Blood was drawn into EDTA tubes, processed within 24 hours, and PBMCs were isolated by density gradient centrifugation. PBMCs intended for TCR sequencing were cryopreserved in liquid nitrogen and thawed later in a water bath at 37 degrees C. The sorted or isolated CD4+, CD8+ and CD8+ TEMRA cells reached a purity of at least 90%.

Recombination linked TRBV2 to TRBJ2-3; TRBD2 agrees with 9 junctional bases. This receptor was taken from a human donor in good health. The material sequenced was CD4+ T cells from PBMCs. Here is the DNA: TGTGCCAGCAGTTACGGGGCGGGAGGGCTCCCAGATACGCAGTATTTT. It translates to CASSYGAGGLPDTQYF.